The T cell receptor beta chain under discussion was sequenced for a study of beta chain features in type 1 diabetes. Whole-study findings and limits: TCRB CDR3 length was moderately but significantly reduced in all four CD4+ subsets of Type 1 diabetes patients.

This clone has only a few counts. The antigen is undetermined. The collection from each donor was one heparinised blood draw averaging roughly 0.11 L. Sorting that relied on CD45RO/CCR7/CD25/CD127/CD95/CD27 yielded CD4+ naive, central memory, regulatory and stem cell-like memory cells. Every sorted population was more than 98% pure. Reverse transcription of all isolated RNA meant that expressed TCRB transcripts were sequenced. Using immunoSEQ multiplex PCR, the repertoire was profiled, and TCRdb retains in-frame clones only, with some absent. The sample gives about 320,000 clones, around 13% of which show up once; roughly 6.7% is in the top ten. Germline CDR1 is KGHSH and CDR2 is LQKENI. CDR3 length equals 15 residues. The V and J ends lost 2 bases and 4 bases respectively, with 12 bases between them.

The clonotype originates from a man aged 25-45 years in good health. The sequencing sample was made of central memory CD4+ T cells from blood. The chain uses TRBV18 and TRBJ2-1; D call uncertain. The CDR3 spells CASSPGPKRYNEQFF. The DNA of the CDR3 is TGTGCCAGCTCACCAGGACCCAAGAGATACAATGAGCAGTTCTTC.